Listed below are T cell receptor beta chains from one sample, sequenced in a study of spatial heterogeneity in lung cancer. TCRdb ran MiXCR on the 5' RACE reads and lists one entry per CDR3 protein. This sample has a few thousand distinct CDR3 sequences, with 16% found just once. The input for sequencing was PBMCs, taken at surgery. The receptors shown here come from a male donor with early-stage non-small cell lung cancer. The CDR3 runs from the conserved cysteine through the conserved F or W. The D gene is left open where the match is weak. Clone sizes are given selectively: once, few, many, or a class where the clone is expanded.

V	J	size	D	CDR3	DNA
TRBV6-5	TRBJ2-2	few	.	CASSYGGNTGELFF	TGTGCCAGCAGTTACGGGGGTAACACCGGGGAGCTGTTTTTT
TRBV29-1	TRBJ2-7	medium-sized	.	CSVVGSSYEQYF	TGCAGCGTTGTCGGCAGCTCCTACGAGCAGTACTTC
TRBV7-8	TRBJ1-2	medium-sized	.	CASSLDISNYGYTF	TGTGCCAGCAGCTTGGACATCTCTAACTATGGCTACACCTTC
TRBV12-3/TRBV12-4	TRBJ2-1	medium-sized	TRBD2	CASYLLGQSTGGPNEQFF	TGTGCCAGTTATTTGTTGGGACAATCGACGGGGGGGCCCAATGAGCAGTTCTTC
TRBV7-6	TRBJ2-7	many	.	CASSLGPNYEQYF	TGTGCCAGCAGCTTAGGGCCGAACTACGAGCAGTACTTC
TRBV6-6	TRBJ1-4	medium-sized	.	CASSYPVGTRSLATNEKLFF	TGTGCCAGCAGTTATCCGGTGGGGACGAGATCGCTTGCAACTAATGAAAAACTGTTTTTT
TRBV7-9	TRBJ2-4	medium-sized	.	CASSGTENIQYF	TGTGCCAGCAGTGGAACAGAAAACATTCAGTACTTC
TRBV29-1	TRBJ1-2	medium-sized	TRBD1	CSVGQGQGGDGYTF	TGCAGCGTTGGACAGGGGCAAGGAGGGGACGGCTACACCTTC
TRBV4-1	TRBJ1-1	medium-sized	.	CASSQVWLVNTEAFF	TGCGCCAGCAGCCAAGTTTGGCTCGTGAACACTGAAGCTTTCTTT
TRBV2	TRBJ1-6	few	TRBD1	CASSAGTGVSPLHF	TGTGCCAGCAGCGCCGGGACAGGGGTTTCACCCCTCCACTTT
TRBV18	TRBJ2-4	few	.	CANSPSVRGDVNIQYF	TGTGCCAACTCACCATCCGTCAGAGGGGATGTAAACATTCAGTACTTC
TRBV30	TRBJ2-7	medium-sized	.	CAYGRSDYEQYF	TGTGCCTATGGACGGTCCGACTACGAGCAGTACTTC
TRBV7-9	TRBJ1-4	medium-sized	TRBD1	CASSWTGMDEKLFF	TGTGCCAGCAGCTGGACAGGGATGGATGAAAAACTGTTTTTT
TRBV2	TRBJ2-5	medium-sized	.	CASSEPTQEYF	TGTGCCAGCAGTGAACCAACACAAGAGTACTTC
TRBV6-6	TRBJ2-2	medium-sized	.	CASRWRNTGELFF	TGTGCCAGCAGATGGCGAAACACCGGGGAGCTGTTTTTT
TRBV7-6	TRBJ2-7	medium-sized	.	CASSLGAGFDEQYF	TGTGCCAGCAGCTTAGGGGCAGGTTTCGACGAGCAGTACTTC
TRBV13	TRBJ1-1	medium-sized	TRBD1	CASSLPQGVNTEAFF	TGTGCCAGCAGCTTACCACAGGGGGTGAACACTGAAGCTTTCTTT
TRBV19	TRBJ1-2	many	.	CASTTWGTDGYTF	TGTGCCAGTACCACGTGGGGGACCGATGGCTACACCTTC
TRBV5-1	TRBJ1-5	.	.	CASSLDTRKNQPQHF	TGCGCCAGCAGCTTGGACACAAGAAAGAATCAGCCCCAGCATTTT
TRBV29-1	TRBJ2-5	medium-sized	.	CSVVFRLTQYF	TGCAGCGTTGTCTTTCGCCTGACCCAGTACTTC